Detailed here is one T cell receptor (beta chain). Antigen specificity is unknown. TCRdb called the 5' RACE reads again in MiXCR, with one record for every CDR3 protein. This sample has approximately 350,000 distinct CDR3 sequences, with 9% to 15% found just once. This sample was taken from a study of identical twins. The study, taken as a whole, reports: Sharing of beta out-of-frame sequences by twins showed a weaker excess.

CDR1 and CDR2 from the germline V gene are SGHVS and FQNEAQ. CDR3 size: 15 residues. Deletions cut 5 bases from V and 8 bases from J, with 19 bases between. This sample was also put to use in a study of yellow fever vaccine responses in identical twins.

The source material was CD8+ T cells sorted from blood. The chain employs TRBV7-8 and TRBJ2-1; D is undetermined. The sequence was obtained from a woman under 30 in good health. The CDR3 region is CASSQALDDGDEQFF. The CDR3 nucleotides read TGTGCCAGCAGCCAGGCACTCGACGATGGGGATGAGCAGTTCTTC.